This TCR beta chain is from a study of blood T cell repertoires in COVID-19. Study-wide background: Donors in the United States, Italy and Spain gave samples during acute or convalescent COVID-19. T cells, B-cell-depleted T cells, or PBMCs supplied cDNA or gDNA.

This clone was seen only a few times. Using immunoSEQ multiplex PCR, the repertoire was profiled, and TCRdb retains in-frame clones only, with some absent. This table holds over 100,000 clones, roughly 92% found once. Trimming cost V 1 base and J 3 bases, with 10 bases left between them. CDR3 length equals 15 residues. CDR1 is LGHDT, CDR2 YNNKEL, per germline (reference sequence). While infection was still active, Seattle patients were enrolled and then followed longitudinally. The chain has TRBV3-1 (or the pseudogene TRBV3-2) and TRBJ1-5, with D possibly matching TRBD1 (5 bases). This TCR came from a woman between 45 and 60 years old with COVID-19, enrolled during active disease. Sequencing was performed on peripheral blood. The CDR3 sequence is CASSQGAGPNQPQHF. The CDR3 nucleotides are TGTGCCAGCAGCCAAGGGGCAGGGCCCAATCAGCCCCAGCATTTT.